A single sample gave rise to the 27 T cell receptor beta chains below, sequenced in a study of Graves' ophthalmopathy and Graves' hyperthyroidism. Amplification targeted the TCR beta CDR3 regions, with RNA transcripts as the source material. The library came from an HTBI-primed first-round RT-PCR and a second-round multiplex PCR. From the multiplex PCR reads, TCRdb called clonotypes with MiXCR, one entry per CDR3 protein. The sample contains about 160,000 distinct CDR3 sequences, approximately 40% of which appear only once. The source material was peripheral blood. These receptors all come from a middle-aged woman with Graves' ophthalmopathy.

This chain links TRBV12-3 or TRBV12-4 with TRBJ1-1; D unresolved. The V end was cut by 8 bases, the J end by 4 bases, with 8 bases between. The CDR3 has 11 residues. CDR3 amino acids: CASSAITEAFF. Here the CDR3 DNA reads TGTGCCAGCTCGGCTATCACTGAAGCTTTCTTT.

This clonotype showed up many times. The chain is built from TRBV28 and TRBJ2-7; no clear D. The CDR3 has 11 amino acids. Germline V gene data show CDR1 as MDHEN and CDR2 as SYDVKM. Trimming shortened V by 4 bases and J by 3 bases, and 4 bases separated the two germline ends. CDR3 sequence: CASSYDYEQYF. In nucleotides, the CDR3 is TGTGCCAGCAGTTACGACTACGAGCAGTACTTC.

This clonotype was found many times. The genes are TRBV9 and TRBJ2-2, with D maybe TRBD1 (5 bases). V lost 3 bases and J lost 3, with 12 bases in between. Germline values: CDR1 SGDLS, CDR2 YYNGEE. This CDR3 contains 15 residues. The chain's CDR3 is CASSELGPDTGELFF. CDR3 nucleotide sequence: TGTGCCAGCAGCGAGCTGGGGCCCGACACCGGGGAGCTGTTTTTT.

The V gene is TRBV12-3 or TRBV12-4, the J gene TRBJ2-5; D perhaps matches TRBD2 (5 bases). The CDR3 contains 14 residues. V lost 5 bases, J lost 3 bases, and 13 bases lay in between. The chain's CDR3 is CASSTDGVEETQYF. The CDR3 DNA sequence: TGTGCCAGCAGTACCGACGGGGTTGAAGAGACCCAGTACTTC.

The chain carries TRBV12-3 or TRBV12-4 and TRBJ1-1; D might be TRBD1 (5 bases). The CDR3 sequence is 15 residues long. V lost 4 bases, J lost 1 base, and 13 bases lay in between. The CDR3 here is CASSSFGTGNTEAFF. CDR3 DNA sequence: TGTGCCAGCAGTTCATTCGGGACGGGGAACACTGAAGCTTTCTTT.

There are many counts of this clonotype. The chain uses TRBV29-1 and TRBJ2-5, with D perhaps TRBD1 (5 bases). CDR3 length: 13 amino acids. From germline, CDR1 is SQVTM and CDR2 ANQGSEA. V was clipped by 4 bases and J by 1 base, with 10 bases between them. CDR3 bases: TGCAGCGTTGCCGGCCAGGGCCAAGAGACCCAGTACTTC. It is translated as CSVAGQGQETQYF.

This clonotype was seen ten or more times. This chain connects TRBV6-1 to TRBJ1-5; weak D call: TRBD1 (5 bases). CDR3 size: 14 residues. V gave up 2 bases and J gave up 6 bases, with 11 bases separating them. CDR1 and CDR2 (germline): MNHNS, SASEGT. The CDR3: CASSESGAGQPQHF. The CDR3 DNA follows: TGTGCCAGCAGTGAAAGCGGGGCAGGTCAGCCCCAGCATTTT.

This clonotype was observed many times. The V and J genes are TRBV27 and TRBJ1-6; D unclear. Trimming pared 1 base from V and 10 bases from J, leaving 5 bases between. Germline loops: CDR1 MNHEY, CDR2 SMNVEV (reference sequence). This CDR3 contains 12 residues. The CDR3 DNA reads as TGTGCCAGCAGTTTATTGGACTCACCCCTCCACTTT. Protein: CASSLLDSPLHF.

The rearrangement uses TRBV6-2 or TRBV6-3 and TRBJ2-2; 9 nucleotides line up with TRBD1. J gave up 5 bases and V 0 bases, and 7 bases lay outside the gene matches. Looked up from germline, CDR1 is MNHEY and CDR2 is SVGEGT. The CDR3 has 17 residues. CDR3 amino acids: CASSYSFGTGKTGELFF. The CDR3 region has the DNA TGTGCCAGCAGTTACTCGTTCGGGACAGGGAAGACCGGGGAGCTGTTTTTT.

The sample holds many counts of this clonotype. A much larger clone differs from this one at a single base, so this may be a read error. The chain has TRBV13 and TRBJ1-1, with a weak D call TRBD1 (5 bases). Germline V gene sequence: CDR1 PRHDT, CDR2 FYEKMQ (reference sequence). The CDR3 runs 15 residues. V was clipped by 8 bases and J by 1 base, with 17 bases between them. The CDR3 sequence: CASGLLRGWNTEAFF. The CDR3 nucleotides are TGTGCCAGCGGCCTCCTGAGGGGATGGAACACTGAAGCTTTCTTT. Filled out from reference TRBV13 and TRBJ1-1, the complete variable domain reads AAGVIQSPRHLIKEKRETATLKCYPIPRHDTVYWYQQGPGQDPQFLISFYEKMQSDKGSIPDRFSAQQFSDYHSELNMSSLELGDSALYFCASGLLRGWNTEAFFGQGTRLTVV.

V is TRBV6-1 and J is TRBJ1-2; no firm D call. The CDR3 is made up of 15 amino acids. The V end was cut by 5 bases, the J end by 4 bases, with 17 bases between. The V gene's germline CDR1 is MNHNS and CDR2 SASEGT. The CDR3 reads CASSMSETAFYGYTF. CDR3 sequence (DNA): TGTGCCAGCAGTATGTCCGAGACGGCGTTCTATGGCTACACCTTC.

This clonotype was found many times. The chain combines TRBV10-3 with TRBJ1-1; the D gene is possibly TRBD1 (5 bases). The germline gives CDR1 ENHRY, CDR2 SYGVKD. V gave up 0 bases and J gave up 6 bases, with 8 bases separating them. There are 13 residues in the CDR3. The CDR3 here is CAISESKGSEAFF. As DNA, the CDR3 is TGTGCCATCAGTGAGTCTAAGGGGTCTGAAGCTTTCTTT.

This clonotype was found a few times. This chain links TRBV20-1 with TRBJ2-3, with a possible D match to TRBD1 (5 bases). This CDR3 spans 12 amino acids. Looked up from germline, CDR1 is DFQATT and CDR2 is SNEGSKA (reference sequence). Trimming shortened V by 6 bases and J by 3 bases, and 10 bases separated the two germline ends. This chain's CDR3 is CSAEKGTDTQYF. Written as DNA, the CDR3 is TGCAGTGCAGAAAAGGGGACAGATACGCAGTATTTT.

This clonotype was detected many times. V gene TRBV2 combines with J gene TRBJ2-7; no clear D. Germline loops: CDR1 SNHLY, CDR2 FYNNEI. V was shortened by 6 bases and J by 3 bases, with 18 bases between the two germline ends. This CDR3 comprises 15 residues. The CDR3 coding sequence is TGTGCCAGCAGACACTCGTCAGCGCTTTTCTACGAGCAGTACTTC. Protein sequence: CASRHSSALFYEQYF.

The rearrangement joins TRBV7-2 to TRBJ2-5, with 8 bases matching TRBD2. The V gene end was trimmed by 4 bases and the J gene end by 1 base; junction bases not matched to a gene: 5. This CDR3 region has 15 residues. Germline-derived CDR1 and CDR2 are SGHTA and FQGNSA. In DNA form, the CDR3 reads TGTGCCAGCAGCTCGTCCGGGGGGGTCCAAGAGACCCAGTACTTC. It is translated as CASSSSGGVQETQYF.

The gene calls are TRBV6-2 or TRBV6-3 and TRBJ1-5; D gene uncertain. This CDR3 region has 15 residues. The V end was cut by 6 bases, the J end by 3 bases, with 15 bases between. Germline assignment: CDR1 MNHEY and CDR2 SVGEGT. Written as DNA, the CDR3 is TGTGCCAGCAGGGGTTCTGGGCCACTCAATCAGCCCCAGCATTTT. This sequence encodes CASRGSGPLNQPQHF.

In this sample, this clonotype turned up once. The rearrangement joins TRBV19 to TRBJ1-2; possible D gene TRBD1, 6 bases. Germline V gene lookup returns CDR1 LNHDA and CDR2 SQIVND (reference sequence). Trimming took 3 bases from V and 8 from J, leaving 19 bases between them. The CDR3 is made up of 15 amino acids. CDR3 sequence: CASSIGERGASGYTF. CDR3 bases: TGTGCCAGTAGTATTGGTGAACGGGGGGCGTCCGGCTACACCTTC.

The chain recombines TRBV12-3 or TRBV12-4 with TRBJ1-1, with no clear D. The CDR3 is made up of 15 amino acids. V was trimmed by 0 bases and J by 1 base, leaving 9 bases between them. CDR3 region: CASSLALTSNTEAFF. CDR3 sequence (DNA): TGTGCCAGCAGTTTAGCGCTAACCTCGAACACTGAAGCTTTCTTT.

The chain links TRBV28 to TRBJ2-7; TRBD2 matches at 7 bases. V lost 3 bases and J lost 3; bases outside the gene matches: 8. Germline V gives CDR1 MDHEN, CDR2 SYDVKM. CDR3 length: 15 amino acids. The CDR3 sequence is CASSLSGLGGYEQYF. In DNA, the CDR3 is TGTGCCAGCAGTTTGTCCGGACTAGGAGGCTACGAGCAGTACTTC. Filled out from reference TRBV28 and TRBJ2-7, the complete variable domain reads DVKVTQSSRYLVKRTGEKVFLECVQDMDHENMFWYRQDPGLGLRLIYFSYDVKMKEKGDIPEGYSVSREKKERFSLILESASTNQTSMYLCASSLSGLGGYEQYFGPGTRLTVT.

This chain uses TRBV6-2 or TRBV6-3 with TRBJ1-2, with a tentative D call TRBD1 (5 bases). The CDR3 consists of 11 residues. The germline V and J ends were trimmed by 5 bases and 8 bases, with 9 bases remaining between them. Germline V gene sequence: CDR1 MNHEY, CDR2 SVGEGT. The CDR3 sequence: CASSPPGGYTF. For the CDR3, the DNA is TGTGCCAGCAGTCCCCCAGGGGGCTACACCTTC.

In its sample, this clonotype was seen many times. Here the CDR3 DNA reads TGTGCCAGCAGCTTAGTCTGGGACAGGGGAAACTATGGCTACACCTTC. Encoded protein: CASSLVWDRGNYGYTF. V gene TRBV11-2 combines with J gene TRBJ1-2, with 10 positions matching TRBD1. The germline V gene encodes CDR1 SGHAT and CDR2 FQNNGV. Trimming at V came to 1 base and at J to 2 bases, leaving 4 bases not matched to a gene. The CDR3 consists of 16 residues. Complete variable domain (other parts from reference TRBV11-2 and TRBJ1-2): EAGVAQSPRYKIIEKRQSVAFWCNPISGHATLYWYQQILGQGPKLLIQFQNNGVVDDSQLPKDRFSAERLKGVDSTLKIQPAKLEDSAVYLCASSLVWDRGNYGYTFGSGTRLTVV.

This clonotype appeared many times. This sequence joins TRBV4-1 and TRBJ2-5; TRBD2 agrees at 7 bases. The CDR3 is made up of 16 amino acids. Germline trimming cut 1 base from V and 8 bases from J; bases unmatched to any gene: 13. Germline assignment: CDR1 MGHRA and CDR2 YSYEKL. CDR3 coding DNA: TGCGCCAGCAGCCAAGGGCTAGCGGAGCCCTCGGGAACCCAGTACTTC. Encoded protein: CASSQGLAEPSGTQYF.

The V call is TRBV29-1, the J call TRBJ2-7; the D call may be TRBD1 or TRBD2 (5 bases each). The V end was cut by 1 base, the J end by 6 bases, with 10 bases between. This CDR3 spans 12 amino acids. Germline V gives CDR1 SQVTM, CDR2 ANQGSEA. Here the CDR3 DNA reads TGCAGCGTTGAAGTTCGGGACGGCGAGCAGTACTTC. Translated: CSVEVRDGEQYF.

This clonotype was counted at least ten times. CDR3 coding DNA: TGTGCCAGCAGCTCCAAGCCCCTGGACAGGGCTTTTTACACCGGGGAGCTGTTTTTT. This sequence encodes CASSSKPLDRAFYTGELFF. V is TRBV7-2 and J is TRBJ2-2; 8 nucleotides match TRBD1. CDR1 SGHTA and CDR2 FQGNSA come from the germline V gene. This CDR3 has 19 amino acids. Losses at the gene ends were 4 bases for V and 3 bases for J; bases not matched to a gene: 16.

The rearrangement links TRBV20-1 to TRBJ2-7; D gene unclear. Trimming pared 5 bases from V and 0 bases from J, leaving 11 bases between. CDR1 is DFQATT, CDR2 SNEGSKA, per germline (reference sequence). The CDR3 totals 13 residues. The CDR3 DNA reads as TGCAGTGCTTCGTTCCCGAGCTCCTACGAGCAGTACTTC. Amino acid sequence: CSASFPSSYEQYF.

This clonotype has just a few counts. The rearrangement joins TRBV7-2 to TRBJ1-6; a weak D match, TRBD1 (6 bases). V was shortened by 2 bases and J by 5 bases, with 10 bases between the two germline ends. Looked up from germline, CDR1 is SGHTA and CDR2 is FQGNSA. The CDR3 sequence is 15 residues long. The CDR3 sequence: CASSLKGGNNSPLHF. CDR3 in DNA: TGTGCCAGCAGCTTAAAAGGGGGGAATAATTCACCCCTCCACTTT.

At least ten counts were recorded for this clonotype. The rearrangement uses TRBV20-1 and TRBJ2-5; weak D call: TRBD2 (6 bases). Germline values: CDR1 DFQATT, CDR2 SNEGSKA (reference sequence). V was clipped by 3 bases and J by 2 bases, with 7 bases between them. The CDR3 length is 12 residues. CDR3 region: CSASGLQETQYF. As DNA, the CDR3 is TGCAGTGCTAGCGGACTACAAGAGACCCAGTACTTC.